This T cell receptor (beta chain) was recorded in a study of OX40 agonist ivuxolimab in advanced cancers. This clone has only a few counts. Its specificity is not known. TCRdb's copy holds only in-frame clones and misses some; the assay was immunoSEQ multiplex PCR. The repertoire holds about 20,000 clones, with approximately 84% as singletons. Trimming removed 0 bases at V and 3 bases at J, with 17 bases between. Per germline, CDR1 LGHNA and CDR2 YSLEER. This CDR3 region has 17 residues. Whole-study results and caveats: Antigen specificity was not determined for the expanded peripheral T cells.

Autoimmune disease history or systemic immunosuppression disqualified patients. The investigators sampled blood at baseline, at cycle 4 day 1, and at cycle 7 day 1. Sequenced here: CD4+ or CD8+ T cells sorted from blood, sampled in a trial of the OX40 agonist ivuxolimab. V gene TRBV4-3 combines with J gene TRBJ1-2; possible D gene TRBD1, 6 bases. The receptor comes from an adult with an advanced solid tumor such as melanoma, head and neck, liver or kidney cancer. The DNA of the CDR3 is TGCGCCAGCAGCCAAGATCCTAGCCAGGGGCGATACTATGGCTACACCTTC. Encoded protein: CASSQDPSQGRYYGYTF.